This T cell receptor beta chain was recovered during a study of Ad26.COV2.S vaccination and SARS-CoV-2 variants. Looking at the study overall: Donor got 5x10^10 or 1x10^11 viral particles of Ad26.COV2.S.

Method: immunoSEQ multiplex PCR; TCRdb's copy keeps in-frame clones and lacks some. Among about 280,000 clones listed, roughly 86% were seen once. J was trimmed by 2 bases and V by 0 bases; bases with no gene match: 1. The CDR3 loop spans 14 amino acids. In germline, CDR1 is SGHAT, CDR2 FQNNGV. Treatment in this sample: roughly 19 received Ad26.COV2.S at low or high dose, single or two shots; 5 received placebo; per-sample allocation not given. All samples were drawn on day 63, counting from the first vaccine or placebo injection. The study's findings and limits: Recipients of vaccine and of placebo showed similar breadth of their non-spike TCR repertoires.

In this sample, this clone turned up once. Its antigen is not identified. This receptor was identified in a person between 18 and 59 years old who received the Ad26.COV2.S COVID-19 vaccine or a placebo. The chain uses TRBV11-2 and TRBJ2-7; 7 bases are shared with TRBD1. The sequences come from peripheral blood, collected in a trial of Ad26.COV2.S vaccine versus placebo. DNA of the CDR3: TGTGCCAGCAGCTTAGAGACAGGGCCCTACGAGCAGTACTTC. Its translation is CASSLETGPYEQYF.